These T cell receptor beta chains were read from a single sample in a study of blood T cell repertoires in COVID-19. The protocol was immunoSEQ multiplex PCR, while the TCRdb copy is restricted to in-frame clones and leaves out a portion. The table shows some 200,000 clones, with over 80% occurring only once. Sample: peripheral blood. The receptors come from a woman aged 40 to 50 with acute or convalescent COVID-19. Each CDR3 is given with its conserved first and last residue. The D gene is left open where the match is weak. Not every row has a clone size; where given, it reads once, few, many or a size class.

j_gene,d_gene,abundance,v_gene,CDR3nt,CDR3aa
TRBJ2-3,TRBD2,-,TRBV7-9,TGTGCCAGCAGCTTGGGCTCTAGCGGGAGGGACACAGATACGCAGTATTTT,CASSLGSSGRDTDTQYF
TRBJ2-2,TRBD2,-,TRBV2,TGTGCCAGCAGTAGGCGGCTAGCGGGAGGTGGGGAGCTGTTTTTT,CASSRRLAGGGELFF
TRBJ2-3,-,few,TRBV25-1,TGTGCCAGCACTCGGGTGGGCACAGATACGCAGTATTTT,CASTRVGTDTQYF
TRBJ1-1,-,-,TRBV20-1,TGCAGTGCTGAGGGCACTGAAGCTTTCTTT,CSAEGTEAFF
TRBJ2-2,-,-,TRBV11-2,TGTGCCAGCAGCTTAGGACCGGGATCTAACACCGGGGAGCTGTTTTTT,CASSLGPGSNTGELFF
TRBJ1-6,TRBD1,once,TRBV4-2,TGTGCCAGCAGCCAAGTCGGGGACAGGGGCTATAATTCACCCCTCCACTTT,CASSQVGDRGYNSPLHF
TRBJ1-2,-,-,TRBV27,TGTGCCAGCAGTTTAGGGGGGAACTATGGCTACACCTTC,CASSLGGNYGYTF
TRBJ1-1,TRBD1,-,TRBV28,TGTGCCACCGACAGGGGTAGTGGTGAAGCTTTCTTT,CATDRGSGEAFF
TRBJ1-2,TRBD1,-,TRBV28,TGTGCCAGCAGTTCGGACAGGGGGAGAGCTAACTATGGCTACACCTTC,CASSSDRGRANYGYTF
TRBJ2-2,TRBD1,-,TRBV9,TGTGCCAGCAGCCCGGGACAGGGGATATCCGGGGAGCTGTTTTTT,CASSPGQGISGELFF
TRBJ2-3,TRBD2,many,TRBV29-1,TGCAGCGCCCGAGGGGCGGCTAGCGGGAAAACAGATACGCAGTATTTT,CSARGAASGKTDTQYF
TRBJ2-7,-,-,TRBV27,TGTGCCAGCAGTTTAGGGGGGACAGTGACCTACGAGCAGTACTTC,CASSLGGTVTYEQYF
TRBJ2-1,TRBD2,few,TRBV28,TGTGCCAGCAGATTAGCGGGGGGGCCGGGCAATGAGCAGTTCTTC,CASRLAGGPGNEQFF
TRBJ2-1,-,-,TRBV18,TGTGCCAGCTCACCACCGGGGGGTAACTACAATGAGCAGTTCTTC,CASSPPGGNYNEQFF
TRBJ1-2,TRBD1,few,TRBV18,TGTGCCAGCTCACTGACAGGGGAGGTGGGCTACACCTTC,CASSLTGEVGYTF
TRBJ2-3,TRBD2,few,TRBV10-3,TGTGCCATCAGTCGGGAGATGGTAGCGGGGGGAGATACGCAGTATTTT,CAISREMVAGGDTQYF
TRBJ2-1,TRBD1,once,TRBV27,TGTGCCAGCAGTTCCTGGGACAGGCGTTACAATGAGCAGTTCTTC,CASSSWDRRYNEQFF
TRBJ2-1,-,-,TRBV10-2,TGCGCCAGCAGTCCCGGGACTCCCTCCTACAATGAGCAGTTCTTC,CASSPGTPSYNEQFF
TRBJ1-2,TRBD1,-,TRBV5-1,TGCGCCAGCAGCTGGGACAGGGGACAGGGCTACACCTTC,CASSWDRGQGYTF
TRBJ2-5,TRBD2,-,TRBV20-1,TGCAGTGCTAGTACTAGCGGCCAAGAGACCCAGTACTTC,CSASTSGQETQYF
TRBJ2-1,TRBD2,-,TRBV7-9,TGTGCCAGCAGCCCTGCTAGCGGAACCTACAATGAGCAGTTCTTC,CASSPASGTYNEQFF